Listed below are T cell receptor beta chains from one sample, sequenced in a study of OX40 agonist ivuxolimab in advanced cancers. Data came from immunoSEQ multiplex PCR; TCRdb stores just in-frame clones and leaves some out. The top ten hold 12% of the sample, which has approximately 60,000 clones, approximately 90% seen once. The sequenced sample was CD4+ or CD8+ T cells sorted from blood, obtained in a trial of the OX40 agonist ivuxolimab. These receptors came from an adult with an advanced solid tumor such as melanoma, head and neck, liver or kidney cancer. The CDR3 runs from the conserved cysteine through the conserved F or W. The D gene is left open where the match is weak. Not every row has a clone size; where given, it reads once, few, many or a size class.

D gene: TRBD2; J gene: TRBJ2-1; clone size: -; V gene: TRBV7-3; CDR3 protein: CASSSAGGLNEQFF; CDR3 DNA: TGTGCCAGCAGCTCAGCGGGAGGACTCAATGAGCAGTTCTTC
D gene: -; J gene: TRBJ2-1; clone size: few; V gene: TRBV27; CDR3 protein: CASSSYYNEQFF; CDR3 DNA: TGTGCCAGCAGTTCCTACTACAATGAGCAGTTCTTC
D gene: -; J gene: TRBJ2-7; clone size: -; V gene: TRBV5-1; CDR3 protein: CASSSAVSYEQYF; CDR3 DNA: TGCGCCAGCAGCTCCGCAGTCTCCTACGAGCAGTACTTC
D gene: TRBD1; J gene: TRBJ1-5; clone size: -; V gene: TRBV18; CDR3 protein: CASSPSDRGPNQPQHF; CDR3 DNA: TGTGCCAGCTCACCATCGGACAGGGGCCCTAATCAGCCCCAGCATTTT
D gene: TRBD2; J gene: TRBJ2-1; clone size: few; V gene: TRBV5-1; CDR3 protein: CASSLVRAGGPYNEQFF; CDR3 DNA: TGCGCCAGCAGCTTGGTTCGAGCGGGAGGGCCCTACAATGAGCAGTTCTTC
D gene: -; J gene: TRBJ2-1; clone size: -; V gene: TRBV11-2; CDR3 protein: CASSLAGVEQFF; CDR3 DNA: TGTGCCAGCAGCTTAGCTGGCGTTGAGCAGTTCTTC
D gene: -; J gene: TRBJ2-1; clone size: -; V gene: TRBV27; CDR3 protein: CASSLRRGGPNEQFF; CDR3 DNA: TGTGCCAGCAGTTTAAGGCGCGGGGGCCCAAATGAGCAGTTCTTC
D gene: -; J gene: TRBJ2-2; clone size: -; V gene: TRBV28; CDR3 protein: CASSGLEGNTGELFF; CDR3 DNA: TGTGCCAGCAGTGGATTGGAGGGAAACACCGGGGAGCTGTTTTTT
D gene: TRBD1; J gene: TRBJ2-7; clone size: -; V gene: TRBV7-9; CDR3 protein: CASSLVGQGHYEQYF; CDR3 DNA: TGTGCCAGCAGCTTAGTGGGACAGGGGCACTACGAGCAGTACTTC
D gene: TRBD2; J gene: TRBJ2-2; clone size: -; V gene: TRBV4-1; CDR3 protein: CASSRDIAGGLSNTGELFF; CDR3 DNA: TGCGCCAGCAGCCGAGATATAGCGGGAGGGCTGTCGAACACCGGGGAGCTGTTTTTT
D gene: -; J gene: TRBJ1-4; clone size: -; V gene: TRBV19; CDR3 protein: CASSLTGADEKLFF; CDR3 DNA: TGTGCCAGTAGTCTGACAGGCGCGGATGAAAAACTGTTTTTT
D gene: -; J gene: TRBJ1-3; clone size: -; V gene: TRBV5-4; CDR3 protein: CASSLAGGYSGNTIYF; CDR3 DNA: TGTGCCAGCAGCTTGGCCGGGGGCTACTCTGGAAACACCATATATTTT
D gene: TRBD1; J gene: TRBJ1-2; clone size: few; V gene: TRBV7-6; CDR3 protein: CASAEDRGRGYTF; CDR3 DNA: TGTGCCAGCGCCGAGGACAGGGGACGAGGCTACACCTTC
D gene: TRBD2; J gene: TRBJ2-1; clone size: -; V gene: TRBV5-4; CDR3 protein: CASSGGSGRAPNEQFF; CDR3 DNA: TGTGCCAGCAGCGGTGGTAGCGGGAGGGCCCCAAATGAGCAGTTCTTC
D gene: TRBD2; J gene: TRBJ2-5; clone size: few; V gene: TRBV12-5; CDR3 protein: CASGLTSGRPFETQYF; CDR3 DNA: TGTGCTAGTGGCCTTACGAGCGGGAGGCCTTTCGAGACCCAGTACTTC
D gene: TRBD1; J gene: TRBJ1-1; clone size: -; V gene: TRBV27; CDR3 protein: CASRQQGANTEAFF; CDR3 DNA: TGTGCCAGCAGACAACAGGGGGCGAACACTGAAGCTTTCTTT
D gene: -; J gene: TRBJ2-7; clone size: -; V gene: TRBV12-5; CDR3 protein: CASGTGVGLYEQYF; CDR3 DNA: TGTGCTAGTGGCACGGGGGTAGGGTTGTACGAGCAGTACTTC
D gene: -; J gene: TRBJ2-3; clone size: -; V gene: TRBV7-9; CDR3 protein: CASSLEPRETVTDTQYF; CDR3 DNA: TGTGCCAGCAGCTTAGAGCCCCGTGAGACGGTTACAGATACGCAGTATTTT
D gene: -; J gene: TRBJ2-1; clone size: -; V gene: TRBV2; CDR3 protein: CASSGLLNEQLF; CDR3 DNA: TGTGCCAGCAGCGGACTTCTTAATGAGCAGCTCTTC
D gene: -; J gene: TRBJ2-7; clone size: few; V gene: TRBV6-5; CDR3 protein: CASSRGYEQYF; CDR3 DNA: TGTGCCAGCAGTCGAGGGTACGAGCAGTACTTC
D gene: -; J gene: TRBJ2-5; clone size: -; V gene: TRBV7-9; CDR3 protein: CASSLGGVFLRETQYF; CDR3 DNA: TGTGCCAGCAGCTTAGGGGGGGTGTTCCTCCGGGAGACCCAGTACTTC
D gene: TRBD2; J gene: TRBJ2-7; clone size: -; V gene: TRBV5-5; CDR3 protein: CASSPGGGSYEQYF; CDR3 DNA: TGTGCCAGCAGCCCAGGCGGGGGCTCCTACGAGCAGTACTTC
D gene: TRBD1; J gene: TRBJ1-1; clone size: -; V gene: TRBV4-2; CDR3 protein: CASSPSTGTDMNTEAFF; CDR3 DNA: TGTGCCAGCAGCCCATCTACCGGGACAGACATGAACACTGAAGCTTTCTTT
D gene: TRBD2; J gene: TRBJ2-7; clone size: once; V gene: TRBV10-2; CDR3 protein: CASSDRLKLAGGVHYEQYF; CDR3 DNA: TGCGCCAGCAGTGACCGCCTGAAATTAGCGGGAGGGGTCCACTACGAGCAGTACTTC
D gene: -; J gene: TRBJ2-7; clone size: -; V gene: TRBV2; CDR3 protein: CASSLRVGDEQYF; CDR3 DNA: TGTGCCAGCAGTCTAAGGGTAGGCGACGAGCAGTACTTC
D gene: -; J gene: TRBJ2-7; clone size: -; V gene: TRBV4-1; CDR3 protein: CASSQEVALSSYEQYF; CDR3 DNA: TGCGCCAGCAGCCAAGAAGTAGCTCTGAGCTCCTACGAGCAGTACTTC
D gene: -; J gene: TRBJ2-5; clone size: -; V gene: TRBV7-2; CDR3 protein: CASSFTRGETQYF; CDR3 DNA: TGTGCCAGCAGCTTTACTAGGGGGGAGACCCAGTACTTC
D gene: -; J gene: TRBJ2-2; clone size: -; V gene: TRBV19; CDR3 protein: CASMGAGLNTGELFF; CDR3 DNA: TGTGCCAGTATGGGCGCAGGGCTCAACACCGGGGAGCTGTTTTTT
D gene: -; J gene: TRBJ2-7; clone size: -; V gene: TRBV7-9; CDR3 protein: CASSPDTYEQYF; CDR3 DNA: TGTGCCAGCAGCCCCGATACCTACGAGCAGTACTTC
D gene: TRBD2; J gene: TRBJ2-1; clone size: -; V gene: TRBV4-1; CDR3 protein: CASSHAHRTRGNEQFF; CDR3 DNA: TGCGCCAGCAGCCATGCCCATCGGACTAGGGGCAATGAGCAGTTCTTC
D gene: -; J gene: TRBJ2-7; clone size: -; V gene: TRBV6-1; CDR3 protein: CASSEAREGRYEQYF; CDR3 DNA: TGTGCCAGCAGTGAAGCGCGAGAAGGGCGCTACGAGCAGTACTTC
D gene: -; J gene: TRBJ1-5; clone size: -; V gene: TRBV5-6; CDR3 protein: CASSSWGGQPQHF; CDR3 DNA: TGTGCCAGCAGCTCTTGGGGAGGCCAGCCCCAGCATTTT
D gene: TRBD1; J gene: TRBJ2-7; clone size: -; V gene: TRBV28; CDR3 protein: CASSLPETGGGYEQYF; CDR3 DNA: TGTGCCAGCAGTTTGCCAGAGACAGGGGGGGGCTACGAGCAGTACTTC
D gene: -; J gene: TRBJ2-1; clone size: -; V gene: TRBV29-1; CDR3 protein: CSVDWPTNNEQFF; CDR3 DNA: TGCAGCGTTGATTGGCCCACTAACAATGAGCAGTTCTTC
D gene: -; J gene: TRBJ1-5; clone size: -; V gene: TRBV18; CDR3 protein: CASSPHPGDQPQHF; CDR3 DNA: TGTGCCAGCTCACCACACCCAGGGGATCAGCCCCAGCATTTT
D gene: -; J gene: TRBJ2-1; clone size: -; V gene: TRBV27; CDR3 protein: CASSSRQGGIWNEQFF; CDR3 DNA: TGTGCCAGCAGTTCCCGGCAGGGTGGGATATGGAATGAGCAGTTCTTC
D gene: -; J gene: TRBJ1-5; clone size: few; V gene: TRBV15; CDR3 protein: CATSRDLGVTQPQHF; CDR3 DNA: TGTGCCACCAGCAGAGATCTAGGAGTGACTCAGCCCCAGCATTTT
D gene: -; J gene: TRBJ1-1; clone size: -; V gene: TRBV6-6; CDR3 protein: CASSYIYRVEEAFF; CDR3 DNA: TGTGCCAGCAGTTACATATACAGGGTCGAAGAAGCTTTCTTT
D gene: TRBD2; J gene: TRBJ2-2; clone size: -; V gene: TRBV5-5; CDR3 protein: CASSLGLAGGPHTGELFF; CDR3 DNA: TGTGCCAGCAGCTTGGGACTAGCGGGAGGGCCGCACACCGGGGAGCTGTTTTTT
D gene: -; J gene: TRBJ2-7; clone size: -; V gene: TRBV2; CDR3 protein: CASSESKKQYF; CDR3 DNA: TGTGCCAGCAGTGAATCGAAAAAGCAGTACTTC
D gene: -; J gene: TRBJ1-4; clone size: -; V gene: TRBV14; CDR3 protein: CASSQIEAANEKLFF; CDR3 DNA: TGTGCCAGCAGCCAAATCGAGGCGGCTAATGAAAAACTGTTTTTT
D gene: TRBD1; J gene: TRBJ2-5; clone size: once; V gene: TRBV7-9; CDR3 protein: CASSLRTGSQETQYF; CDR3 DNA: TGTGCCAGCAGCCTAAGGACAGGGAGCCAAGAGACCCAGTACTTC
D gene: -; J gene: TRBJ2-7; clone size: -; V gene: TRBV4-3; CDR3 protein: CASSQDGSGVTSYEQYF; CDR3 DNA: TGCGCCAGCAGCCAAGATGGATCAGGGGTGACATCCTACGAGCAGTACTTC
D gene: TRBD1; J gene: TRBJ2-7; clone size: -; V gene: TRBV4-3; CDR3 protein: CASSQDPDRDYEQYF; CDR3 DNA: TGCGCCAGCAGCCAAGACCCGGACAGGGACTACGAGCAGTACTTC
D gene: -; J gene: TRBJ2-5; clone size: -; V gene: TRBV7-9; CDR3 protein: CASSLRQGGRETQYF; CDR3 DNA: TGTGCCAGCAGCTTAAGACAGGGAGGGCGAGAGACCCAGTACTTC
D gene: TRBD2; J gene: TRBJ2-7; clone size: -; V gene: TRBV15; CDR3 protein: CATSRETGGNYEQYF; CDR3 DNA: TGTGCCACCAGCAGAGAGACGGGAGGGAATTACGAGCAGTACTTC
D gene: TRBD1; J gene: TRBJ2-2; clone size: -; V gene: TRBV6-5; CDR3 protein: CASSYPDRVNTGELFF; CDR3 DNA: TGTGCCAGCAGTTACCCCGACAGGGTGAACACCGGGGAGCTGTTTTTT
D gene: -; J gene: TRBJ2-5; clone size: -; V gene: TRBV9; CDR3 protein: CASSVGTDNSHQETQYF; CDR3 DNA: TGTGCCAGCAGCGTAGGGACAGATAATTCCCATCAAGAGACCCAGTACTTC